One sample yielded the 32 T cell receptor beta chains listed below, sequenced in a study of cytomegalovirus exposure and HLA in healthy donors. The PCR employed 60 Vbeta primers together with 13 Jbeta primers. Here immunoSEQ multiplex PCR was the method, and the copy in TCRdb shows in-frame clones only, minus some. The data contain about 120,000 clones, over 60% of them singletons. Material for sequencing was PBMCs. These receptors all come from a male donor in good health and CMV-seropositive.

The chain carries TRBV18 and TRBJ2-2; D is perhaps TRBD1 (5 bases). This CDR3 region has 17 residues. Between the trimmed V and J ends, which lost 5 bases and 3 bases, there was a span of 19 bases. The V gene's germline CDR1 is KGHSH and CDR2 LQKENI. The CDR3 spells CASSSNVAGFDTGELFF. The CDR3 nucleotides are TGTGCCAGCTCATCAAATGTAGCAGGGTTTGACACCGGGGAGCTGTTTTTT.

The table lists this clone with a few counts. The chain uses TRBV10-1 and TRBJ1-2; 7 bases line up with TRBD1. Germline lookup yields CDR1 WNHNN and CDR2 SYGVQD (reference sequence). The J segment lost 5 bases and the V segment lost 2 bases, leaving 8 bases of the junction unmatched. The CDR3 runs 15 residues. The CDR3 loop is CASSEMRQGLYGYTF. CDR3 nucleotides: TGCGCCAGCAGTGAGATGCGACAGGGTTTATATGGCTACACCTTC.

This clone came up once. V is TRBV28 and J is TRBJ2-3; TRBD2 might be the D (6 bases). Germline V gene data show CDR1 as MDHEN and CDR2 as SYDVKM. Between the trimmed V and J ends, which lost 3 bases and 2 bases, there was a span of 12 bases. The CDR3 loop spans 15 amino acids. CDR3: CASSLPGVSTDTQYF. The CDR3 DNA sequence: TGTGCCAGCAGTTTGCCGGGAGTTTCCACAGATACGCAGTATTTT.

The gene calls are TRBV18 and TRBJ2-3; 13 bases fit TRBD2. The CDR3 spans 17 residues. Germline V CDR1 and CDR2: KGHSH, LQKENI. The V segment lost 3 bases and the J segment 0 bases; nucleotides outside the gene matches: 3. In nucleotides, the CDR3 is TGTGCCAGCTCACCCAGACTAGCGGGGGGAAGCACAGATACGCAGTATTTT. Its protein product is CASSPRLAGGSTDTQYF. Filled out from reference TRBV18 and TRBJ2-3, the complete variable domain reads NAGVMQNPRHLVRRRGQEARLRCSPMKGHSHVYWYRQLPEEGLKFMVYLQKENIIDESGMPKERFSAEFPKEGPSILRIQQVVRGDSAAYFCASSPRLAGGSTDTQYFGPGTRLTVL.

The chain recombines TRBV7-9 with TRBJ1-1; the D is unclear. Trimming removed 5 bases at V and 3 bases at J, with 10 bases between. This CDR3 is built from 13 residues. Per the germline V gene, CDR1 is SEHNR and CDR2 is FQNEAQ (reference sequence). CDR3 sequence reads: CASSPRADTEAFF. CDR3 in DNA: TGTGCCAGCAGCCCAAGAGCCGACACTGAAGCTTTCTTT. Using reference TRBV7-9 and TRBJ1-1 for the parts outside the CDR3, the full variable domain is DTGVSQNPRHKITKRGQNVTFRCDPISEHNRLYWYRQTLGQGPEFLTYFQNEAQLEKSRLLSDRFSAERPKGSFSTLEIQRTEQGDSAMYLCASSPRADTEAFFGQGTRLTVV.

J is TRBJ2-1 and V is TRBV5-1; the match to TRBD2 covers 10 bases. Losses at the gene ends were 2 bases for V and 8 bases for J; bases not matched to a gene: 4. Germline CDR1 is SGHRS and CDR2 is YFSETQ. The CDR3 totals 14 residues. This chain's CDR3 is CASSLAGGLDEQFF. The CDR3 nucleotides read TGCGCCAGCAGCTTAGCGGGGGGGCTTGATGAGCAGTTCTTC.

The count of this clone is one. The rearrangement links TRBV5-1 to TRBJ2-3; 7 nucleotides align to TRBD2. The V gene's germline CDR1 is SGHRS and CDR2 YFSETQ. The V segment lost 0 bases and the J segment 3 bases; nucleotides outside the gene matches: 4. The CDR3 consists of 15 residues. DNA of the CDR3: TGCGCCAGCAGCTTGGCCCCAGCGGGAACAGATACGCAGTATTTT. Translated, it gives CASSLAPAGTDTQYF.

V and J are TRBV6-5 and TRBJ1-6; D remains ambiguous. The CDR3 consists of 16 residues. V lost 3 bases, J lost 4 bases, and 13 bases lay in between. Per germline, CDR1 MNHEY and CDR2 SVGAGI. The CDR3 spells CASSYAPQDYNSPLHF. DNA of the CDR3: TGTGCCAGCAGTTATGCTCCTCAGGATTATAATTCACCCCTCCACTTT.

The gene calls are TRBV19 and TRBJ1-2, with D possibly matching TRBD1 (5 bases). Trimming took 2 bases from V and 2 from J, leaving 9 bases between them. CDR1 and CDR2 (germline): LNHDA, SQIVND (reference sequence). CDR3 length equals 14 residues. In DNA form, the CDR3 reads TGTGCCAGTAGTATACAGGGTACCAACTATGGCTACACCTTC. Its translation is CASSIQGTNYGYTF.

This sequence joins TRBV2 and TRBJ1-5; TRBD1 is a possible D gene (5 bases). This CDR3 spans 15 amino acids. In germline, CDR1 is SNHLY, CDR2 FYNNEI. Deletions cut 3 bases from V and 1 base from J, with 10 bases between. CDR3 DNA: TGTGCCAGCAGTGACCAGGGTTTAAGCAATCAGCCCCAGCATTTT. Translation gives CASSDQGLSNQPQHF. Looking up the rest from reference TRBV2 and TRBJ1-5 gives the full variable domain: EPEVTQTPSHQVTQMGQEVILRCVPISNHLYFYWYRQILGQKVEFLVSFYNNEISEKSEIFDDQFSVERPDGSNFTLKIRSTKLEDSAMYFCASSDQGLSNQPQHFGDGTRLSIL.

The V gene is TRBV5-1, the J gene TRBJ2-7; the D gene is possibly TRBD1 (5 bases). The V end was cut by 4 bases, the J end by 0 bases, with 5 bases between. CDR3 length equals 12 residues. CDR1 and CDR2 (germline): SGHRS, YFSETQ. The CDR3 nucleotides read TGCGCCAGCAGCCAGGGCTCCTACGAGCAGTACTTC. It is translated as CASSQGSYEQYF.

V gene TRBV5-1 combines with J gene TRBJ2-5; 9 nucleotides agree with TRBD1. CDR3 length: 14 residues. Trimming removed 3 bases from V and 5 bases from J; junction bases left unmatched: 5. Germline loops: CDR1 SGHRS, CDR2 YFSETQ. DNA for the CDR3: TGCGCCAGCAGCTGGACAGGGGTGGCGGAGACCCAGTACTTC. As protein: CASSWTGVAETQYF.

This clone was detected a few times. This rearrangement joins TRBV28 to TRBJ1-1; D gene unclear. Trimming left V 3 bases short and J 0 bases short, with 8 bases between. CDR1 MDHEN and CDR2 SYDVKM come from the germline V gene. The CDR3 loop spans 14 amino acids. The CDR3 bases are TGTGCCAGCAGTTTTTACGACATGAACACTGAAGCTTTCTTT. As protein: CASSFYDMNTEAFF.

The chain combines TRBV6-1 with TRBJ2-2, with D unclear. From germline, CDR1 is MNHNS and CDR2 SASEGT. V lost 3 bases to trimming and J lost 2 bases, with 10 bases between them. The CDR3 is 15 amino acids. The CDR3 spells CASSDGFLNTGELFF. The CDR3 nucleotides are TGTGCCAGCAGTGATGGTTTCCTAAACACCGGGGAGCTGTTTTTT.

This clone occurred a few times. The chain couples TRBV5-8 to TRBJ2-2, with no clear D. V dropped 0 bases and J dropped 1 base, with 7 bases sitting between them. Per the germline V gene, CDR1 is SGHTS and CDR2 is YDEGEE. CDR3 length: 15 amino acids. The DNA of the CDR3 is TGTGCCAGCAGCTTGGCGGTGCGGAACACCGGGGAGCTGTTTTTT. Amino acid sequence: CASSLAVRNTGELFF.

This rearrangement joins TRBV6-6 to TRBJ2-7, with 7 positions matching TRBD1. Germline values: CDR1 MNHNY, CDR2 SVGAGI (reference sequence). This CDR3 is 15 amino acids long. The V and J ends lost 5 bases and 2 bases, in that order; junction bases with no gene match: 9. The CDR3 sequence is CASSIQVGTAYEQYF. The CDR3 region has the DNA TGTGCCAGCAGTATCCAGGTTGGGACAGCCTACGAGCAGTACTTC.

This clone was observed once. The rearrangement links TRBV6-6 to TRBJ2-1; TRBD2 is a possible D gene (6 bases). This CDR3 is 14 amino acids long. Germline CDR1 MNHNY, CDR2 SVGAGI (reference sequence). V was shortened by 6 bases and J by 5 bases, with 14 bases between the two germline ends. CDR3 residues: CASSVLAPDNEQFF. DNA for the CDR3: TGTGCCAGCAGCGTACTAGCCCCGGACAATGAGCAGTTCTTC.

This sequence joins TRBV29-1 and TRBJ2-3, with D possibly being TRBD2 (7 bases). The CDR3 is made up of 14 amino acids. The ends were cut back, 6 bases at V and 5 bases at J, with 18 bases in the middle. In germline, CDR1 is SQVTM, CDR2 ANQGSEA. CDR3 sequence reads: CSVEGGRAVDTQYF. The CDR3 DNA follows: TGCAGCGTCGAGGGGGGGAGGGCCGTAGATACGCAGTATTTT.

Written as DNA, the CDR3 is TGTGCCAGCAGTAGGACTGACAATGAGCAGTTCTTC. It specifies CASSRTDNEQFF. The genes are TRBV2 and TRBJ2-1, with D possibly matching TRBD2 (5 bases). V lost 5 bases, J lost 5 bases, and 7 bases lay in between. The CDR3 sequence is 12 residues long. Germline CDR1 reads SNHLY; CDR2 reads FYNNEI.

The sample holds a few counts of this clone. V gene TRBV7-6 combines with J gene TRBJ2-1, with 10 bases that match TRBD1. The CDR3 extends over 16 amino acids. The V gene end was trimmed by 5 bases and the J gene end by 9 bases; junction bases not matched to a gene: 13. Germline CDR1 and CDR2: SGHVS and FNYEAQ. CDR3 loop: CASSRLSGTGVGEQFF. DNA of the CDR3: TGTGCCAGCAGCCGTCTTTCAGGGACAGGGGTTGGTGAGCAGTTCTTC.

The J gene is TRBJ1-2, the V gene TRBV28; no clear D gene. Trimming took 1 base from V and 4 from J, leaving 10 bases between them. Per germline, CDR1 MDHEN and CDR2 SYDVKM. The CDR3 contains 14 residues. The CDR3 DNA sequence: TGTGCCAGCAGTTTATTTAGAGGTAGCTATGGCTACACCTTC. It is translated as CASSLFRGSYGYTF.

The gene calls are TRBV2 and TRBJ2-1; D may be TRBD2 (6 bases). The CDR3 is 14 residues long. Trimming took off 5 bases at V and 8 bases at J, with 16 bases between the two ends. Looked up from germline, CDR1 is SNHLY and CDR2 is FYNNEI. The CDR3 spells CASSMVAATDEQFF. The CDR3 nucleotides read TGTGCCAGCAGTATGGTAGCGGCGACAGATGAGCAGTTCTTC.

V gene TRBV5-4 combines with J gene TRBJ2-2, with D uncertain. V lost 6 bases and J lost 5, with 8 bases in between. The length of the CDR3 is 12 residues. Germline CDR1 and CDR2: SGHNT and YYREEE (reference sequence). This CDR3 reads CASIIETGELFF. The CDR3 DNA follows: TGTGCCAGCATCATCGAGACCGGGGAGCTGTTTTTT.

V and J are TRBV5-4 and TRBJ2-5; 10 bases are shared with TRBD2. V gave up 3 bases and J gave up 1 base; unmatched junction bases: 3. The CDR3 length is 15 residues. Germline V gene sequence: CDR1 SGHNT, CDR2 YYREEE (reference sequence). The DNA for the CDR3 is TGTGCCAGCAGCTGGGGACTAGCGTCCCAAGAGACCCAGTACTTC. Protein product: CASSWGLASQETQYF.

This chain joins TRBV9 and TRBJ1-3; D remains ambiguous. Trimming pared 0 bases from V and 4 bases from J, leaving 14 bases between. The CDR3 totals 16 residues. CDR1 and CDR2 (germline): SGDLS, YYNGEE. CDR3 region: CASSVVPGMGGNTIYF. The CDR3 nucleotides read TGTGCCAGCAGCGTAGTCCCGGGGATGGGAGGAAACACCATATATTTT.

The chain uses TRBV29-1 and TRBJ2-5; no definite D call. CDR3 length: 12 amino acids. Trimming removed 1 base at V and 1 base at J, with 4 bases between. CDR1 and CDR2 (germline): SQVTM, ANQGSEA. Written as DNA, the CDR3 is TGCAGCGTTGAAGGCAGCCAAGAGACCCAGTACTTC. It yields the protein CSVEGSQETQYF.

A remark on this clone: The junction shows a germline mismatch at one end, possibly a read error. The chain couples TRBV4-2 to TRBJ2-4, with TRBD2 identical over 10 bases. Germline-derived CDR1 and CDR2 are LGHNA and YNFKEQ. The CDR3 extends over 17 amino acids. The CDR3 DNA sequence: TGTGCCAGCAGCCAAGAGGAGCGGGGGGGCGGTTCAAACAGTCAGTACTTC. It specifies CASSQEERGGGSNSQYF.

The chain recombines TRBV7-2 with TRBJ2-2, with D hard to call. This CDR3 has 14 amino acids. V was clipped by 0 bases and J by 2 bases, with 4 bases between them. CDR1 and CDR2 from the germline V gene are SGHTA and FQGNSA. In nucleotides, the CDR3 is TGTGCCAGCAGCTTAGCGACTAACACCGGGGAGCTGTTTTTT. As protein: CASSLATNTGELFF.

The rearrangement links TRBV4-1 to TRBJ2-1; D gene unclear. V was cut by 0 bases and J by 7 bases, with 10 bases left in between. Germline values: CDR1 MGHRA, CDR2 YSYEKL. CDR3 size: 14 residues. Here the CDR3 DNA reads TGCGCCAGCAGCCAAGAACCTAGTTTAAATGAGCAGTTCTTC. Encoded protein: CASSQEPSLNEQFF.

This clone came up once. CDR3 nucleotides: TGTGCCAGCAGCTCCCGTGGGAGCGGGGTCACAGATACGCAGTATTTT. It codes for CASSSRGSGVTDTQYF. This rearrangement joins TRBV11-2 to TRBJ2-3; TRBD2 matches 7 bases. V shed 4 bases, J shed 2 bases, and the junction held 9 bases outside the gene matches. Germline CDR1 and CDR2: SGHAT and FQNNGV. The CDR3 length is 16 residues.

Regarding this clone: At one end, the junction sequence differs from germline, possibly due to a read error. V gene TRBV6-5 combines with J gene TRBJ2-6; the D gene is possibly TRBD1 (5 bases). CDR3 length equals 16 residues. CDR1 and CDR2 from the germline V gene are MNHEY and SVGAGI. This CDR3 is CASSYGLNSGANGLTF. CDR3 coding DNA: TGTGCCAGCAGTTACGGGCTCAATTCTGGGGCCAACGGCCTGACTTTC.

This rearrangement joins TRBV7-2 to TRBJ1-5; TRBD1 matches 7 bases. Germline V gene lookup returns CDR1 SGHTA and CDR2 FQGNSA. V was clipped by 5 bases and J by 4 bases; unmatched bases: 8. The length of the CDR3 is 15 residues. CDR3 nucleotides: TGTGCCAGCAGCCGGGGGACAGTGGGAAATCAGCCCCAGCATTTT. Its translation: CASSRGTVGNQPQHF.